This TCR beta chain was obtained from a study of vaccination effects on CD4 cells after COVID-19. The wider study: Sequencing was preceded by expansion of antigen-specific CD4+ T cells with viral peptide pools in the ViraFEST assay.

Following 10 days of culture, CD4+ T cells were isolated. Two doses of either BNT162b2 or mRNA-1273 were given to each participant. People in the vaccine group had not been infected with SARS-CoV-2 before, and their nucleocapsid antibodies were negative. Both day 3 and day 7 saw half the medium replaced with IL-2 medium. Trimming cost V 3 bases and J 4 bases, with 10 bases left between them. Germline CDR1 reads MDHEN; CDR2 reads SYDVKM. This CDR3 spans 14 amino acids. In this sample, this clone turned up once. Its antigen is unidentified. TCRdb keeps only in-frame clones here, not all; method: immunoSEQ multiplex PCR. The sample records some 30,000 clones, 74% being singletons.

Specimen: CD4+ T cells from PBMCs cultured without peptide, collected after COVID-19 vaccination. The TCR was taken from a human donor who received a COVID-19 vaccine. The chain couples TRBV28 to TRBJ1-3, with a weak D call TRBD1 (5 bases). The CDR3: CASSLGGSGNTIYF. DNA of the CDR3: TGTGCCAGCAGTTTGGGGGGGAGCGGAAACACCATATATTTT.